Below, one TCR beta chain is given with its context. Its specificity is not known. The germline V gene encodes CDR1 MNHEY and CDR2 SMNVEV (reference sequence). This CDR3 is 14 amino acids long. With V trimmed by 5 bases and J by 3 bases, 5 bases remained unmatched. This record belongs to a study of T cell responses to AZD1222 COVID-19 vaccine. Whole-study findings and limits: Close to half of spike-specific TCRs reportedly recognize unmutated variant regions. Among the donors, most were white British and more were female, and clonal diversity was possibly underestimated. Rises in breadth and depth of Spike-specific TCRs came after two AZD1222 doses.

Second-dose intervals near 4 or 12 weeks were combined. Only in-frame clones appear in the TCRdb table, and some are missing; sequencing was by immunoSEQ multiplex PCR. The sample contains roughly 110,000 clones, approximately 92% of which appear only once. The sequences come from peripheral blood, collected 28 days after the second AZD1222 dose. The receptor's source is an adult who received the AZD1222 COVID-19 vaccine. This chain links TRBV27 with TRBJ2-7; 9 bases map to TRBD1. CDR3 sequence (DNA): TGTGCCAGCAGTCGACAGGGGGAACACTACGAGCAGTACTTC. The encoded protein is CASSRQGEHYEQYF.